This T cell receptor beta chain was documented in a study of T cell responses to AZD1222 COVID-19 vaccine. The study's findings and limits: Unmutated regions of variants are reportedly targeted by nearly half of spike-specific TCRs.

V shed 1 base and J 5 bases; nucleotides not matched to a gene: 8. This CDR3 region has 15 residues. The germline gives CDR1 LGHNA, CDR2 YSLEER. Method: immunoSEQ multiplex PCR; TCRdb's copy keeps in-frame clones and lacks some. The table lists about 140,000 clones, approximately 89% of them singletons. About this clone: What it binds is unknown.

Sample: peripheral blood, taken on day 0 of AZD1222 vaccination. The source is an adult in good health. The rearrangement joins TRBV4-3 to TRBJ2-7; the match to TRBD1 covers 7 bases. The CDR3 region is CASSQVRTGDNEQYF. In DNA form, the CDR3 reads TGCGCCAGCAGCCAAGTAAGGACAGGCGACAACGAGCAGTACTTC.